These T cell receptor beta chains were read from a single sample in a study of blood T cell repertoires in COVID-19. Only in-frame clones appear in the TCRdb table, and some are missing; sequencing was by immunoSEQ multiplex PCR. The profile shows 220,000 or so clones, roughly 80% of them singletons. Sequencing was performed on peripheral blood. The receptors here all came from a woman of 80 years or more with COVID-19, enrolled during active disease. CDR3s include the opening cysteine and the closing phenylalanine or tryptophan. The D gene is left open where the match is weak. Only part of the rows carry a size: once, few, many, or a class if the clone is expanded.

d_gene,v_gene,abundance,j_gene,CDR3nt,CDR3aa
TRBD1,TRBV19,NA,TRBJ1-1,TGTGCCAGTAGATACAGGGGAACCTTGATGGACACTGAAGCTTTCTTT,CASRYRGTLMDTEAFF
NA,TRBV11-2,NA,TRBJ1-2,TGTGCCAGCAGGCCGACTTCACTAGCTAACTATGGCTACACCTTC,CASRPTSLANYGYTF
TRBD1,TRBV5-4,NA,TRBJ2-5,TGTGCCAGCAGCTCCGGACAGGGACAAGAGACCCAGTACTTC,CASSSGQGQETQYF
TRBD2,TRBV19,NA,TRBJ2-3,TGTGCCAGTAGCCCACGGACTAGCGGGAGTGCAGATACGCAGTATTTT,CASSPRTSGSADTQYF
NA,TRBV19,few,TRBJ2-7,TGTGCCAGTAGTATGGTGGGGGCTTCCTACGAGCAGTACTTC,CASSMVGASYEQYF
NA,TRBV7-2,NA,TRBJ1-1,TGTGCCAGCAGCAGACAGGCCAACACTGAAGCTTTCTTT,CASSRQANTEAFF
NA,TRBV30,NA,TRBJ1-2,TGTGCCTGGGGAGAACAGGCGAACTATGGCTACACCTTC,CAWGEQANYGYTF
NA,TRBV19,NA,TRBJ1-4,TGTGCCAGTAACTCTCGAGGAGCAACTAATGAAAAACTGTTTTTT,CASNSRGATNEKLFF
TRBD1,TRBV29-1,NA,TRBJ1-2,TGCAGCGTTGAAGATGACCGGACAGGGGGCTCTGGCTACACCTTC,CSVEDDRTGGSGYTF
TRBD1,TRBV7-9,NA,TRBJ1-2,TGTGCCAGCAGCTTAGTAGGGAGGACAGGATCCTATGGCTACACCTTC,CASSLVGRTGSYGYTF